This TCR beta chain was profiled in a study of T cells in Graves' hyperthyroidism and ophthalmopathy. Germline CDR1 is DFQATT and CDR2 is SNEGSKA (reference sequence). The CDR3 sequence is 14 residues long. About this clonotype: The antigen remains unidentified.

TCR beta CDR3 sequences were amplified from RNA transcripts. During a first-round RT-PCR of the TCR CDR3, the HTBI primer set was used. TCRdb re-derived calls from the multiplex PCR reads in MiXCR, one entry per CDR3 protein. This sample has more than 500,000 distinct CDR3 sequences; around 42% occur once, and the top ten carry 15% to 20%. Points from the study as a whole: The blood repertoire included most of the expanded thyroid clonotypes above 0.001.

This clonotype was obtained from an adult woman with Graves' disease, either hyperthyroidism or ophthalmopathy (not recorded which). The chain has TRBV20-1 and TRBJ2-2; TRBD2 matches at 11 bases. The sequenced sample was peripheral blood or thyroid tissue (not recorded which). The CDR3: CRAGTSGLTGELFF. For the CDR3, the DNA is TGCAGAGCCGGGACTAGCGGCTTAACCGGGGAGCTGTTTTTT.